The clone carrying this TCR beta chain turned up a few times. This specimen comes from a study of blood T cells in healthy people across ages. The use of a sample-barcoded 5' primer and a J-beta primer mix characterized a second PCR of about 7 to 12 cycles. TCRdb re-analysed the 5' RACE reads in MiXCR, keeping a single row per CDR3 protein. In the table there are 1.5 million to 2 million distinct CDR3 sequences, around 42% of which are singletons. This TCR derives from a human donor in good health. Specimen: blood.

CDR3 loop: CASSEAVGLASETQYF. In DNA, the CDR3 is TGTGCCAGCAGTGAAGCTGTGGGACTAGCTTCGGAGACCCAGTACTTC. V and J are TRBV2 and TRBJ2-5; 9 positions match TRBD2. With 0 bases clipped from V and 5 bases from J, the junction kept 7 bases outside the gene matches. Germline V lookup: CDR1 SNHLY, CDR2 FYNNEI. CDR3 length equals 16 residues.